Each of the 20 T cell receptor beta chains below was sequenced from the same sample in a study of control samples from healthy donors and cancer patients. Clones were read by immunoSEQ multiplex PCR, and TCRdb kept only the in-frame ones, dropping some. Here the sample spans about 94,000 clones, around nine tenths being singletons. Sample: blood. The receptor source for this set is a woman aged 18-29 years in good health.

V and J are TRBV12-5 and TRBJ2-5; D is perhaps TRBD2 (6 bases). Germline V gives CDR1 LGHNT, CDR2 FRNRAP. Trimming took 9 bases from V and 0 from J, leaving 11 bases between them. There are 13 residues in the CDR3. The CDR3 DNA is TGTGCTAGCCGGGGGTGGGACCAAGAGACCCAGTACTTC. Protein: CASRGWDQETQYF.

The chain uses TRBV9 and TRBJ2-1; no reliable D call. Germline CDR1 reads SGDLS; CDR2 reads YYNGEE. The V gene lost 1 base and the J gene lost 10 bases, with 12 bases spanning the gap. The CDR3 length is 13 residues. CDR3 coding DNA: TGTGCCAGCAGCGTACGTCTAGTCTCGGAGCAGTTCTTC. As protein: CASSVRLVSEQFF.

The rearrangement uses TRBV6-5 and TRBJ2-7, with a tentative D call TRBD1 (6 bases). The CDR3 is 14 amino acids. CDR1 MNHEY and CDR2 SVGAGI come from the germline V gene. Trimming took 7 bases from V and 1 from J, leaving 14 bases between them. CDR3 DNA sequence: TGTGCCAGCACCCCGCCGGGACATTCCTACGAGCAGTACTTC. Its protein is CASTPPGHSYEQYF.

This chain connects TRBV27 to TRBJ1-1; D gene ambiguous. The CDR3 has 14 amino acids. V lost 4 bases to trimming and J lost 5 bases, with 14 bases between them. Germline assignment: CDR1 MNHEY and CDR2 SMNVEV (reference sequence). CDR3 loop: CASSSDAGETEAFF. The CDR3 DNA reads TGTGCCAGCAGTTCCGACGCCGGGGAAACTGAAGCTTTCTTT.

V and J are TRBV6-1 and TRBJ1-5; TRBD1 aligns across 9 bases. The ends lost 1 base at V and 6 bases at J; junction bases unmatched: 13. The CDR3 runs to 18 residues. Germline V gives CDR1 MNHNS, CDR2 SASEGT. Here the CDR3 DNA reads TGTGCCAGCAGTGAAGAAACGGGGGACAGGGAGAAGGGTCAGCCCCAGCATTTT. It codes for CASSEETGDREKGQPQHF.

The chain recombines TRBV25-1 with TRBJ2-1, with 7 nucleotides matching TRBD1. This CDR3 region has 15 residues. CDR1 is MGHDK and CDR2 is SYGVNS in the germline V gene. J was trimmed by 9 bases and V by 4 bases; bases with no gene match: 12. The CDR3 sequence: CASSAAGTAGLEQFF. The CDR3, as DNA: TGTGCCAGCAGTGCTGCCGGGACAGCCGGCCTTGAGCAGTTCTTC.

The chain links TRBV13 to TRBJ2-3, with D possibly TRBD1 on 6 matching bases. Germline V CDR1 and CDR2: PRHDT, FYEKMQ (reference sequence). Trimming left V 4 bases short and J 6 bases short, with 20 bases between. This CDR3 is built from 16 residues. The CDR3 sequence: CASSSDPDRKRDTQYF. The CDR3 coding sequence is TGTGCCAGCAGCTCCGACCCCGACAGGAAGCGCGATACGCAGTATTTT.

CDR3 sequence reads: CASGPWNQPQHF. The CDR3 DNA follows: TGTGCCAGTGGTCCGTGGAACCAGCCCCAGCATTTT. This chain uses TRBV19 with TRBJ1-5; D is ambiguous. V shed 8 bases and J shed 7 bases, with 12 bases lying between them. Germline lookup yields CDR1 LNHDA and CDR2 SQIVND (reference sequence). The CDR3 length is 12 residues.

This chain connects TRBV14 to TRBJ1-2; D unresolved. The germline V gene encodes CDR1 SGHDN and CDR2 FVKESK. The CDR3 extends over 15 amino acids. V shed 1 base and J shed 1 base, with 10 bases lying between them. Written as DNA, the CDR3 is TGTGCCAGCAGCCAAGGCCGGGATCTTAACTATGGCTACACCTTC. Amino acids: CASSQGRDLNYGYTF.

The CDR3 is CAISESVGTETQYF. DNA for the CDR3: TGTGCCATCAGTGAGTCGGTCGGGACGGAGACCCAGTACTTC. The chain employs TRBV10-3 and TRBJ2-5; perhaps D is TRBD1 or TRBD2 (5 bases each). V was pared by 0 bases and J by 5 bases, with 10 bases between. The CDR3 consists of 14 residues. Germline V gene sequence: CDR1 ENHRY, CDR2 SYGVKD.

The chain links TRBV5-4 to TRBJ1-2; D is perhaps TRBD1 (6 bases). This CDR3 region has 13 residues. Deletions cut 6 bases from V and 8 bases from J, with 17 bases between. CDR1 and CDR2 (germline): SGHNT, YYREEE (reference sequence). CDR3 amino acids: CASTYHKGDGYTF. The CDR3 DNA sequence: TGTGCCAGCACCTACCACAAGGGGGACGGCTACACCTTC.

The rearrangement uses TRBV7-2 and TRBJ1-4; a weak D match, TRBD1 (5 bases). V was clipped by 2 bases and J by 8 bases, with 18 bases between them. CDR1 and CDR2 (germline): SGHTA, FQGNSA. The CDR3 runs 16 residues. The chain's CDR3 is CASSLRARDRDEKLFF. CDR3 in DNA: TGTGCCAGCAGCTTAAGAGCCCGGGACCGTGACGAAAAACTGTTTTTT.

The chain is built from TRBV19 and TRBJ1-2; TRBD1 matches 9 bases. This CDR3 has 14 amino acids. Germline V gene lookup returns CDR1 LNHDA and CDR2 SQIVND (reference sequence). After removal of 4 bases from V and 4 bases from J, the junction contained 4 bases not matched to a gene. CDR3 bases: TGTGCCAGTAGTAGCCTGACAGGGGGCTATGGCTACACCTTC. Protein: CASSSLTGGYGYTF.

The rearrangement joins TRBV13 to TRBJ1-1, with D perhaps TRBD1 (6 bases). V was trimmed by 5 bases and J by 2 bases, leaving 12 bases between them. The CDR3 runs 14 residues. Germline CDR1 and CDR2: PRHDT and FYEKMQ (reference sequence). CDR3 region: CASSVGQHNTEAFF. The CDR3, as DNA: TGTGCCAGCAGCGTGGGACAACATAACACTGAAGCTTTCTTT.

The gene calls are TRBV7-9 and TRBJ2-7, with D unclear. Germline CDR1 is SEHNR and CDR2 is FQNEAQ (reference sequence). The CDR3 consists of 14 residues. V dropped 3 bases and J dropped 3 bases, with 12 bases sitting between them. The CDR3 spells CASSFGKGVYEQYF. DNA of the CDR3: TGTGCCAGCAGCTTCGGTAAGGGCGTCTACGAGCAGTACTTC. Combining the CDR3 with reference TRBV7-9 and TRBJ2-7 gives the whole variable domain DTGVSQNPRHKITKRGQNVTFRCDPISEHNRLYWYRQTLGQGPEFLTYFQNEAQLEKSRLLSDRFSAERPKGSFSTLEIQRTEQGDSAMYLCASSFGKGVYEQYFGPGTRLTVT.

The chain links TRBV11-2 to TRBJ2-5; TRBD1 might be the D (5 bases). V was shortened by 1 base and J by 0 bases, with 9 bases between the two germline ends. Germline loops: CDR1 SGHAT, CDR2 FQNNGV. CDR3 length: 15 amino acids. As DNA, the CDR3 is TGTGCCAGCAGCTTAGTAGGGGCCAACCAAGAGACCCAGTACTTC. This encodes CASSLVGANQETQYF.

The V and J genes are TRBV3-1 (or the pseudogene TRBV3-2) and TRBJ1-1, with a weak D call TRBD1 (6 bases). This CDR3 is built from 15 residues. Trimming cost V 0 bases and J 11 bases, with 19 bases left between them. Germline CDR1 is LGHDT and CDR2 is YNNKEL (reference sequence). The CDR3 DNA sequence: TGTGCCAGCAGCCAAGAGGGGTACGGGGGCCGGGGTGCTTTCTTT. Its translation: CASSQEGYGGRGAFF.

The genes are TRBV5-1 and TRBJ1-1, with D unclear. The CDR3 consists of 12 residues. Germline V CDR1 and CDR2: SGHRS, YFSETQ. Trimming removed 5 bases at V and 4 bases at J, with 9 bases between. The CDR3 nucleotides are TGCGCCAGCAGAGGTTTGGGCACTGAAGCTTTCTTT. This gives the protein CASRGLGTEAFF.

The V call is TRBV10-3, the J call TRBJ2-2, with D unclear. Between the trimmed V and J ends, which lost 1 base and 4 bases, there was a span of 7 bases. This CDR3 has 14 residues. In germline, CDR1 is ENHRY, CDR2 SYGVKD. Here the CDR3 DNA reads TGTGCCATCAGTGAGTTGGAAGCCACCGGGGAGCTGTTTTTT. Translated, it gives CAISELEATGELFF.

This chain connects TRBV7-3 to TRBJ2-3, with 11 bases fitting TRBD1. Per the germline V gene, CDR1 is SGHTA and CDR2 is FQGTGA. The V gene end was trimmed by 5 bases and the J gene end by 15 bases; junction bases not matched to a gene: 19. This CDR3 is 16 amino acids long. As DNA, the CDR3 is TGTGCCAGCAGCAATCCAAAACCTCCGGAGGGGACAGGGGGTTATTTT. Its translation: CASSNPKPPEGTGGYF.